This T cell receptor (beta chain) originates from a study of OX40 agonist ivuxolimab in advanced cancers. About the study: Given to patients was ivuxolimab, an agonistic anti-OX40 (CD134) antibody. Patients treated during dose escalation were battling hepatocellular carcinoma, melanoma, renal cell or head and neck cancer.

Samples were taken at baseline and on day 1 of cycles 4 and 7. The V and J ends lost 7 bases and 0 bases respectively, with 15 bases between them. The CDR3 sequence is 15 residues long. Germline CDR1 and CDR2: SGHNT and YYREEE (reference sequence). The count of this clone is one. The protocol was immunoSEQ multiplex PCR, while the TCRdb copy is restricted to in-frame clones and leaves out a portion. This sample has 37,000 or so clones; around four fifths occur once, and the top ten carry about 35%. The material sequenced was CD4+ or CD8+ T cells sorted from blood, taken in a trial of the OX40 agonist ivuxolimab. This receptor was obtained from an adult with an advanced solid tumor such as melanoma, head and neck, liver or kidney cancer. J is TRBJ2-3 and V is TRBV5-4; D gene uncertain. The DNA of the CDR3 is TGTGCCAGCTCCAGGAAGGAGAGTAGCACAGATACGCAGTATTTT. It codes for CASSRKESSTDTQYF. Looking up the rest from reference TRBV5-4 and TRBJ2-3 gives the full variable domain: ETGVTQSPTHLIKTRGQQVTLRCSSQSGHNTVSWYQQALGQGPQFIFQYYREEENGRGNFPPRFSGLQFPNYSSELNVNALELDDSALYLCASSRKESSTDTQYFGPGTRLTVL.